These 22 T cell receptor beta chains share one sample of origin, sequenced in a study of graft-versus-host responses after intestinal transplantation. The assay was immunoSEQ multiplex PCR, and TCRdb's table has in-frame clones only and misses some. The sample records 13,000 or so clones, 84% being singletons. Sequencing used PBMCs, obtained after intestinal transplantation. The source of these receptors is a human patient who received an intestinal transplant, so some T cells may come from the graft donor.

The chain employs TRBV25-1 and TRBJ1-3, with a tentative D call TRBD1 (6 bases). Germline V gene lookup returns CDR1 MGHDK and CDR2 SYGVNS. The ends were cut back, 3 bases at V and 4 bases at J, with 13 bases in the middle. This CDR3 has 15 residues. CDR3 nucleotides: TGTGCCAGCAGTGATCCTTCCGGGGGCGGAAACACCATATATTTT. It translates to CASSDPSGGGNTIYF.

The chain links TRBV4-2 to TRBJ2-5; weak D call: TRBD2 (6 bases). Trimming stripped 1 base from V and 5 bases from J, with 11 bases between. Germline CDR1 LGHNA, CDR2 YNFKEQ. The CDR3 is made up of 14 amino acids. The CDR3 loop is CASSQGASVETQYF. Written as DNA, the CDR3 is TGTGCCAGCAGCCAAGGGGCTAGCGTGGAGACCCAGTACTTC.

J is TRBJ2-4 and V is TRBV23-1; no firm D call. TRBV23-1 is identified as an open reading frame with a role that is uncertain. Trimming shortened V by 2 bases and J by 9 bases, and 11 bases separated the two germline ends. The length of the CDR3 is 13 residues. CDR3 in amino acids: CASSQHGVGIQYF. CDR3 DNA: TGCGCCAGCAGTCAACACGGAGTGGGCATTCAGTACTTC.

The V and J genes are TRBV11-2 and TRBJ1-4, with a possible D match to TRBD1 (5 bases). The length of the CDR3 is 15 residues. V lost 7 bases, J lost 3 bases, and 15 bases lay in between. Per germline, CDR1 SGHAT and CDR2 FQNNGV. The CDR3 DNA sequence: TGTGCCAGCAACCAGGGTTTTGTAGCTAATGAAAAACTGTTTTTT. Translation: CASNQGFVANEKLFF.

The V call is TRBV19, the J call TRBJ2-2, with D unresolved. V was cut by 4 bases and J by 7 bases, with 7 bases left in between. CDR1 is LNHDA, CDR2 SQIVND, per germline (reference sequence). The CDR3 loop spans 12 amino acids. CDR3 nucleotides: TGTGCCAGTAGTACGGCCGGCGGGGAGCTGTTTTTT. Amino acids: CASSTAGGELFF.

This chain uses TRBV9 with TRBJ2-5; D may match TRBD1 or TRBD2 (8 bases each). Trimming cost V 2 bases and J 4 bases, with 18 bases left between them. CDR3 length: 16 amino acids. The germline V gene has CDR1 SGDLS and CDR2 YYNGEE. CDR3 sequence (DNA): TGTGCCAGCAGCGTCGGGGGGGCAGGGGGCCCAGAGACCCAGTACTTC. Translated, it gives CASSVGGAGGPETQYF. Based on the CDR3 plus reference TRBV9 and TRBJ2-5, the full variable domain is DSGVTQTPKHLITATGQRVTLRCSPRSGDLSVYWYQQSLDQGLQFLIQYYNGEERAKGNILERFSAQQFPDLHSELNLSSLELGDSALYFCASSVGGAGGPETQYFGPGTRLLVL.

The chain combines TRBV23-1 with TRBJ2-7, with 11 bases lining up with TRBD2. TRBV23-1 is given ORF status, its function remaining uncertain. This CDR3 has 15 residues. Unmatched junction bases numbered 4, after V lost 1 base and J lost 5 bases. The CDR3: CASSQFGLAGHEQYF. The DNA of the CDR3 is TGCGCCAGCAGTCAATTTGGACTAGCGGGCCACGAGCAGTACTTC.

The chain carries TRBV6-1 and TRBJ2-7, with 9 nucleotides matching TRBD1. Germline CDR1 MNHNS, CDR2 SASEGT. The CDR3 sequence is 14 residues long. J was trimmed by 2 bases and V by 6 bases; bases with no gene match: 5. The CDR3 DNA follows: TGTGCCAGCAGCCAAGGACAGGGGACCTACGAGCAGTACTTC. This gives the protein CASSQGQGTYEQYF.

The chain's CDR3 is CASSSGTSGSYEQYF. Here the CDR3 DNA reads TGTGCCAGCAGCTCGGGGACTAGCGGGAGCTACGAGCAGTACTTC. The chain uses TRBV11-1 and TRBJ2-7, with 14 bases matching TRBD2. Germline V CDR1 and CDR2: SGHAT, FQDESV (reference sequence). V was clipped by 4 bases and J by 3 bases; unmatched bases: 2. The CDR3 contains 15 residues.

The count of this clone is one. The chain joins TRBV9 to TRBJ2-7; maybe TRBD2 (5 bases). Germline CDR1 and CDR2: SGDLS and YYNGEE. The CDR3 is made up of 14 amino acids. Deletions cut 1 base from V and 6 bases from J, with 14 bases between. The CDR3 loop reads CASSVTREGLEQYF. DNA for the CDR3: TGTGCCAGCAGCGTAACGAGAGAGGGTCTCGAGCAGTACTTC.

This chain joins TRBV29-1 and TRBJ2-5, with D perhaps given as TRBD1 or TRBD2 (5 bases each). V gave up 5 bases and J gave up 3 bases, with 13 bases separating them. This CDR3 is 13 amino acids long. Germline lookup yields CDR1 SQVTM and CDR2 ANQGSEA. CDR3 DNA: TGCAGCGTTCCGGCCGGGACGGAAGAGACCCAGTACTTC. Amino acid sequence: CSVPAGTEETQYF. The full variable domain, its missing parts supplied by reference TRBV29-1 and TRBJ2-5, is SAVISQKPSRDICQRGTSLTIQCQVDSQVTMMFWYRQQPGQSLTLIATANQGSEATYESGFVIDKFPISRPNLTFSTLTVSNMSPEDSSIYLCSVPAGTEETQYFGPGTRLLVL.

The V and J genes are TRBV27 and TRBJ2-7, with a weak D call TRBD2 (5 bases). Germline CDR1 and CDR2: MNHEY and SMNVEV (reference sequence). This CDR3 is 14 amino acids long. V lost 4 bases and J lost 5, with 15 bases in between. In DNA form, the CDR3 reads TGTGCCAGCAGTTGGGCAGCGGTTGCCAACGAGCAGTACTTC. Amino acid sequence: CASSWAAVANEQYF.

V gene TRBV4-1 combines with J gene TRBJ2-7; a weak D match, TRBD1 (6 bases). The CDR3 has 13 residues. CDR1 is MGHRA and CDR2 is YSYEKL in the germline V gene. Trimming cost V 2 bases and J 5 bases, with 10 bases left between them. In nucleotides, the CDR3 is TGCGCCAGCAGCCAAACAGGGTGGAACGAGCAGTACTTC. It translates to CASSQTGWNEQYF.

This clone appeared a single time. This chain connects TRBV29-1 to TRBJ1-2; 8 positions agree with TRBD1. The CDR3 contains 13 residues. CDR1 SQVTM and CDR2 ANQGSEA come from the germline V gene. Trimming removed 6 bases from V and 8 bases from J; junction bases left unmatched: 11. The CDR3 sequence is CSVRLDRVGGYTF. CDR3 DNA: TGCAGCGTACGATTGGACAGGGTCGGAGGCTACACCTTC.

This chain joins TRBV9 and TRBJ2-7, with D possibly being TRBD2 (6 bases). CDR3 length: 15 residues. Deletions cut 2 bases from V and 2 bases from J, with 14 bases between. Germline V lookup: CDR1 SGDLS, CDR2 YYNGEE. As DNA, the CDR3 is TGTGCCAGCAGCGTGAGGCCCCTAGCGCCCTACGAGCAGTACTTC. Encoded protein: CASSVRPLAPYEQYF.

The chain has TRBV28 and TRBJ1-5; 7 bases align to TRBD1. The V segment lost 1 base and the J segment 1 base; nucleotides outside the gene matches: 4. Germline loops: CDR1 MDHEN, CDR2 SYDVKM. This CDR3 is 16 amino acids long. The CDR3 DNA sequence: TGTGCCAGCAGTTTATCAAGGGACAGAAGCAATCAGCCCCAGCATTTT. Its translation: CASSLSRDRSNQPQHF.

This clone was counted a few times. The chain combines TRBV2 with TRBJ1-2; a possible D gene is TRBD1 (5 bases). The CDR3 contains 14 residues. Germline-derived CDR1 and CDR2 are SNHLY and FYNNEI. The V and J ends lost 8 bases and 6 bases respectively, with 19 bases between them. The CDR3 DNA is TGTGCCAGCGGGTTACAGGAGGCGGGCGATGGCTACACCTTC. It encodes CASGLQEAGDGYTF.

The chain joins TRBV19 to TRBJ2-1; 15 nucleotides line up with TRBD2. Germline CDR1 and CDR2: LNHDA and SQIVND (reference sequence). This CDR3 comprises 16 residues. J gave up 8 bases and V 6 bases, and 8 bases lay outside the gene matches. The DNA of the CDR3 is TGTGCCAGTAGCAGCGGGACTAGCGGGAGGAGAGATGAGCAGTTCTTC. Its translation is CASSSGTSGRRDEQFF.

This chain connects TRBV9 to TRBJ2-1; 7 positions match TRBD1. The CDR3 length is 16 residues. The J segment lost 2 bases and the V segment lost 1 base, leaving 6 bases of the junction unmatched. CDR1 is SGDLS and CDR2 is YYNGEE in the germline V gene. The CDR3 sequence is CASSVLPGQTYNEQFF. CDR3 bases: TGTGCCAGCAGCGTATTACCGGGACAGACCTACAATGAGCAGTTCTTC. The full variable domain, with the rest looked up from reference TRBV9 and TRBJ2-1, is DSGVTQTPKHLITATGQRVTLRCSPRSGDLSVYWYQQSLDQGLQFLIQYYNGEERAKGNILERFSAQQFPDLHSELNLSSLELGDSALYFCASSVLPGQTYNEQFFGPGTRLTVL.

The CDR3 DNA sequence: TGTGCCAGCAAGGACAGCCAAGAGACCCAGTACTTC. Translation gives CASKDSQETQYF. V and J are TRBV28 and TRBJ2-5; perhaps TRBD1 as D (6 bases). The CDR3 totals 12 residues. Trimming took 7 bases from V and 1 from J, leaving 7 bases between them. Germline V gives CDR1 MDHEN, CDR2 SYDVKM.

This CDR3 reads CASTTGGASYEQYF. The CDR3 DNA is TGTGCCAGCACGACGGGGGGCGCGTCCTACGAGCAGTACTTC. V usage is TRBV28 and J usage is TRBJ2-7; D perhaps matches TRBD2 (7 bases). The CDR3 consists of 14 residues. Trimming left V 7 bases short and J 1 base short, with 14 bases between. Germline V gene sequence: CDR1 MDHEN, CDR2 SYDVKM.

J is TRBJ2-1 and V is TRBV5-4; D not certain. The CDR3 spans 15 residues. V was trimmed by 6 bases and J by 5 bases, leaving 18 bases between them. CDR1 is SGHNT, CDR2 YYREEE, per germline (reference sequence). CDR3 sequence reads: CASIKSAGRNNEQFF. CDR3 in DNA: TGTGCCAGCATCAAATCTGCCGGGCGGAACAATGAGCAGTTCTTC.